This T cell receptor (beta chain) derives from a study of Graves' ophthalmopathy and Graves' hyperthyroidism. RNA transcripts served as template for amplifying TCR beta CDR3 sequences. First-round RT-PCR relied on HTBI primers, and a second-round multiplex PCR came next. Each CDR3 protein is one row after TCRdb ran MiXCR on the multiplex PCR reads. The sample lists about 39,000 distinct CDR3 sequences; 45% to 55% were seen once. The trim removed 6 bases at V and 4 bases at J, leaving 7 bases unmatched. The CDR3 contains 14 residues. CDR1 is MDHEN and CDR2 is SYDVKM in the germline V gene. The TCR sequence derives from an adult woman with stable Graves' hyperthyroidism. V is TRBV28 and J is TRBJ1-1; 8 bases match TRBD1. The specimen sequenced was peripheral blood. CDR3 in DNA: TGTGCCAGCAGACCGGACAGGGACGGCACTGAAGCTTTCTTT. It is translated as CASRPDRDGTEAFF.